These T cell receptor beta chains were read from a single sample in a study of Ad26.COV2.S vaccination and SARS-CoV-2 variants. Data came from immunoSEQ multiplex PCR; TCRdb stores just in-frame clones and leaves some out. The table shows some 290,000 clones, with just over 85% occurring only once. The specimen was peripheral blood, collected in a trial of Ad26.COV2.S vaccine versus placebo. Every receptor here comes from a person aged 18 to 59 who received the Ad26.COV2.S COVID-19 vaccine or a placebo. The CDR3 runs from the conserved cysteine through the conserved F or W. D genes are given only for firm matches. Not every row has a clone size; where given, it reads once, few, many or a size class.

cdr3_length	v_call	clone_size	j_call	d_call	cdr3_nt	cdr3_aa
14	TRBV19	NA	TRBJ1-5	NA	TGTGCCAGTAGTATGGGCCAGCAAAATCAGCCCCAGCATTTT	CASSMGQQNQPQHF
16	TRBV30	NA	TRBJ1-2	TRBD1	TGTGCCTGGAGGATCGGAGGACAGGGTAATAGGTATGGCTACACCTTC	CAWRIGGQGNRYGYTF
14	TRBV15	NA	TRBJ2-7	NA	TGTGCCACCAGCAGAGACTCCGGGGGAGCCAAGCAGTACTTC	CATSRDSGGAKQYF
11	TRBV24-1	once	TRBJ2-7	NA	TGTGCCACCATGCTAGACAGCGAGCAGTACTTC	CATMLDSEQYF
15	TRBV14	few	TRBJ2-7	NA	TGTGCCAGCAGCCAAGGACAGGCCAGCTCCTACGAGCAGTACTTC	CASSQGQASSYEQYF
14	TRBV5-6	NA	TRBJ1-1	NA	TGTGCCAGCAGCCTGGGACTTCTTTCGGAAAGGGCTTTCTTT	CASSLGLLSERAFF
13	TRBV19	NA	TRBJ2-1	NA	TGTGCCAGTAGTAAGGGGAACTACAATGAGCAGTTCTTC	CASSKGNYNEQFF
11	TRBV12-5	NA	TRBJ2-3	NA	TGTGCTAGTGGGAGAGGAGATACGCAGTATTTT	CASGRGDTQYF
14	TRBV27	NA	TRBJ1-5	NA	TGTGCCTCCATAGGGGGGGGGTGTCATCAGCCCCAGCATTTT	CASIGGGCHQPQHF
16	TRBV11-2	NA	TRBJ1-1	TRBD1	TGTGCCAGCAGCTTAGGCAGGGGGTGGAGGAACACTGAAGCTTTCTTT	CASSLGRGWRNTEAFF
17	TRBV18	once	TRBJ1-1	TRBD1	TGTGCCAGCTCACCTAAGACAGGGGGCGTGGGGGGCACTGAAGCTTTCTTT	CASSPKTGGVGGTEAFF
11	TRBV20-1	NA	TRBJ1-2	NA	TGCAGTGCTAGGTCCCACTATGGCTACACCTTC	CSARSHYGYTF
14	TRBV2	NA	TRBJ1-2	NA	TGTGCCAGCAATGGACATCCGGGTTCCTATGGCTACACCTTC	CASNGHPGSYGYTF
13	TRBV12-3/TRBV12-4	many	TRBJ1-2	NA	TGTGCCAGCAGCTCGGCTCTTCTGGGGGACTACACCTTC	CASSSALLGDYTF
17	TRBV19	NA	TRBJ2-1	NA	TGTGCCAGTAGTAAGTGGGTGGCAGGGGGGGCATACAATGAGCAGTTCTTC	CASSKWVAGGAYNEQFF
14	TRBV5-6	NA	TRBJ2-5	NA	TGTGCCAGCAGCTTCATGTATCGCTCAAGGACCCAGTACTTC	CASSFMYRSRTQYF
15	TRBV18	NA	TRBJ2-1	NA	TGTGCCAGCTCACCGCTGGCAGGGGTAAACAATGAGCAGTTCTTC	CASSPLAGVNNEQFF
13	TRBV18	NA	TRBJ1-1	NA	TGTGCCAGCTCACCTTCGGGGGGCCCTGAAGCTTTCTTT	CASSPSGGPEAFF
13	TRBV5-1	NA	TRBJ1-2	NA	TGCGCCAGCAGCCTGGAGGGGATACAGGGCTACACCTTC	CASSLEGIQGYTF
14	TRBV30	few	TRBJ1-1	TRBD1	TGTGCCTGGAGTAGACAGGGGGCGCGTACTGAAGCTTTCTTT	CAWSRQGARTEAFF
12	TRBV3-1/TRBV3-2	NA	TRBJ1-6	NA	TGTGCCAGCAGCCTTGGGGACTCACCCCTCCACTTT	CASSLGDSPLHF
14	TRBV2	NA	TRBJ2-3	TRBD2	TGTGCCAGCAGCCTAGCGGGGACCACAGATACGCAGTATTTT	CASSLAGTTDTQYF
14	TRBV7-9	NA	TRBJ1-3	TRBD1	TGTGCCAGCAGCAGGACAGGCTCTGGAAACACCATATATTTT	CASSRTGSGNTIYF
13	TRBV6-6	once	TRBJ2-3	NA	TGTGCCACCAAGGGGGGAATGCCAGATACGCAGTATTTT	CATKGGMPDTQYF
13	TRBV28	NA	TRBJ1-2	NA	TGTGCCAGCGGAACAGGGCACCCCGGCGGCTACACCTTC	CASGTGHPGGYTF
15	TRBV9	NA	TRBJ2-1	TRBD2	TGTGCCAGCAGCTCCGGGACTAGCGGGGTCAATGAGCAGTTCTTC	CASSSGTSGVNEQFF
14	TRBV5-1	NA	TRBJ1-1	NA	TGCGCCAGCAGCTTGGAATCAGGCAGTTATGAAGCTTTCTTT	CASSLESGSYEAFF
17	TRBV3-1/TRBV3-2	once	TRBJ2-5	TRBD1	TGTGCCAGCAGCTCCCGTATGACAGGGGGCATACGGGAGACCCAGTACTTC	CASSSRMTGGIRETQYF
14	TRBV15	NA	TRBJ2-3	NA	TGTGCCACCAGCAGAGGGGAGGGCACAGATACGCAGTATTTT	CATSRGEGTDTQYF
15	TRBV4-3	NA	TRBJ2-1	NA	TGCGCCAGCAGGGAACCGGGACCCCCGGGAAGGGAGCAGTTCTTC	CASREPGPPGREQFF
15	TRBV11-2	NA	TRBJ2-7	TRBD2	TGTGCCAGCAGATTCAGCGGGGGGGCCCAGTACGAGCAGTACTTC	CASRFSGGAQYEQYF
15	TRBV6-6	once	TRBJ2-2	NA	TGTGCCAGCAGACCGGGGAGGAAGAACACCGGGGAGCTGTTTTTT	CASRPGRKNTGELFF
15	TRBV6-5	NA	TRBJ2-7	NA	TGTGCCAGCAGTTACAATCCGGACCGCTCCTACGAGCAGTACTTC	CASSYNPDRSYEQYF